This is a list of T cell receptor beta chains from one sample in a study of blood T cell repertoires in COVID-19. The repertoire was sequenced with immunoSEQ multiplex PCR; TCRdb's copy has only in-frame clones and lacks some. The sample has roughly 250,000 clones; approximately 88% are singletons. The specimen was PBMCs or T cells enriched from blood (not recorded which). These receptors originate from a woman between 40 and 55 years old with acute COVID-19. The CDR3 runs from the conserved cysteine through the conserved F or W. Rows may omit the clone size; those that give it use once, few, many or a size class.

clone size	J gene	V gene	CDR3 protein
-	TRBJ1-4	TRBV29-1	CSVMGQGSFGPSEKLFF
-	TRBJ1-1	TRBV7-9	CASSPAGGSGTEAFF
-	TRBJ1-1	TRBV6-5	CASSYTPDRNTEAFF
-	TRBJ1-5	TRBV27	CASSPKGPPGESNQPQHF
-	TRBJ1-1	TRBV24-1	CATSPGGWLTEAFF
-	TRBJ1-6	TRBV7-9	CASSFSQGTMALHF
-	TRBJ2-3	TRBV6-5	CASSYFGQGADTQYF
-	TRBJ2-7	TRBV11-2	CASSLVQGALEQYF
-	TRBJ1-4	TRBV7-9	CASSLDYGTGNEKLFF
-	TRBJ2-3	TRBV7-2	CASSFRTGLTDTQYF
-	TRBJ1-2	TRBV9	CASSVPYGTGTANYGYTF
-	TRBJ1-1	TRBV3-1/TRBV3-2	CASSPTGQRRWTEAFF
-	TRBJ1-1	TRBV19	CAARDTGNTEAFF
few	TRBJ1-3	TRBV3-1/TRBV3-2	CASSQRGLGNTIYF
-	TRBJ1-5	TRBV11-2	CASSETGTVDYQPQHF
-	TRBJ1-2	TRBV9	CASSVGSGPLYGYTF